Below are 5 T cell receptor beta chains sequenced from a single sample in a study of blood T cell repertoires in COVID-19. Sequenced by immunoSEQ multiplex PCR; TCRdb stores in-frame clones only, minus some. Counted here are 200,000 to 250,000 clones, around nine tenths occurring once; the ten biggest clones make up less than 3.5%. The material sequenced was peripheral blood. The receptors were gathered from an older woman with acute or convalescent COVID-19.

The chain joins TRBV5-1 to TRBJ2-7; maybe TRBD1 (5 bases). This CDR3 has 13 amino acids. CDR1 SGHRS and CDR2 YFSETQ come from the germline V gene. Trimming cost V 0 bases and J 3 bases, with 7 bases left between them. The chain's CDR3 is CASSLEGIYEQYF. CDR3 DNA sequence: TGCGCCAGCAGCTTGGAGGGGATCTACGAGCAGTACTTC.

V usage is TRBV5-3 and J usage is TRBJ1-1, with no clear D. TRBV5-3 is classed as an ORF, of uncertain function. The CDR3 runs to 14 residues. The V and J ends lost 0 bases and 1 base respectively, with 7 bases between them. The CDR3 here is CARSLVARNTEAFF. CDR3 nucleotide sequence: TGTGCCAGAAGCTTGGTAGCTCGGAACACTGAAGCTTTCTTT.

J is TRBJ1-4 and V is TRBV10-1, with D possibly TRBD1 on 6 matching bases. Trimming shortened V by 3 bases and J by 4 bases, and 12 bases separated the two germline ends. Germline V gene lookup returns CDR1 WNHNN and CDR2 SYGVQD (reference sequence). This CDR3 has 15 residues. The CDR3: CASSDGQWNNEKLFF. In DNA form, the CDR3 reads TGCGCCAGCAGTGATGGACAGTGGAATAATGAAAAACTGTTTTTT.

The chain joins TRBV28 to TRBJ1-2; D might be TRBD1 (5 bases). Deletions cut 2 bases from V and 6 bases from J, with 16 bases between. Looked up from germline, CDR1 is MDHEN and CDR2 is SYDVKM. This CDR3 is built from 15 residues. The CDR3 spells CASSLRGGRGNGYTF. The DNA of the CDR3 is TGTGCCAGCAGTTTAAGGGGAGGTCGGGGAAATGGCTACACCTTC.

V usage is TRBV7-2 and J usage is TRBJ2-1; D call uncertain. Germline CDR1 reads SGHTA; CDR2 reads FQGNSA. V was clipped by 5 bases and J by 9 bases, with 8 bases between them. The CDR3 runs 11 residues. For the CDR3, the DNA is TGTGCCAGCAGCCCCGTCCGTGAGCAGTTCTTC. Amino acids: CASSPVREQFF.